The rows below give T cell receptor beta chains drawn from one sample of a study of molecular identifiers for immune sequencing clone quantification. One entry per CDR3 protein, called by TCRdb with MiXCR from the PCR reads. This table has a few hundred thousand distinct CDR3 sequences, roughly 23% appearing once. The sequencing sample was made of naive CD8+ T cells from blood, with Jurkat cell RNA spiked in. The receptors here all came from a human donor in good health. Some libraries in this study had Jurkat cell RNA spiked in. CDR3s include the opening cysteine and the closing phenylalanine or tryptophan.

v_call,j_call,cdr3_aa
TRBV6-2/TRBV6-3,TRBJ1-5,CASSYSADRDIYSNQPQHF
TRBV19,TRBJ2-7,CASSIASDVTGVYEQYF
TRBV28,TRBJ2-7,CASSFNTKLASYEQYF
TRBV6-1,TRBJ2-2,CASSDRFETGELFF
TRBV20-1,TRBJ2-7,CSAFGLAGSSYEQYF
TRBV29-1,TRBJ1-3,CSVELGTADIIYF
TRBV6-4,TRBJ2-2,CASSEISGELFF
TRBV10-3,TRBJ1-2,CAISGTGEPSGYTF
TRBV19,TRBJ2-7,CASSITAYGSYEQYF
TRBV5-8,TRBJ2-7,CASSSHPLEQYF
TRBV28,TRBJ1-4,CAVRREEKLFF
TRBV6-6,TRBJ2-3,CASSYGAGGADTQYF
TRBV7-9,TRBJ2-5,CASGIWEETQYF
TRBV7-9,TRBJ2-3,CASEEAPSTDTQYF
TRBV12-3/TRBV12-4,TRBJ2-3,CASSTFSEDYTQYF
TRBV12-3/TRBV12-4,TRBJ1-6,CASSWTGGNSPLPF
TRBV4-3,TRBJ1-1,CASSQDRYSLNTEAFF
TRBV5-1,TRBJ2-2,CASTILVNTGELFF
TRBV4-1,TRBJ2-2,CASSQALNTGELFF
TRBV27,TRBJ2-4,CASSPMTVPAKNIQYF
TRBV11-2,TRBJ2-5,CASSARPDIQETQYF
TRBV9,TRBJ2-1,CAGSVRDQNEQFF
TRBV6-6,TRBJ2-5,CASSPTGQQETQYF
TRBV30,TRBJ2-3,CAWSVLPSGDTQYF
TRBV29-1,TRBJ2-2,CSVGSDRGTGELFF